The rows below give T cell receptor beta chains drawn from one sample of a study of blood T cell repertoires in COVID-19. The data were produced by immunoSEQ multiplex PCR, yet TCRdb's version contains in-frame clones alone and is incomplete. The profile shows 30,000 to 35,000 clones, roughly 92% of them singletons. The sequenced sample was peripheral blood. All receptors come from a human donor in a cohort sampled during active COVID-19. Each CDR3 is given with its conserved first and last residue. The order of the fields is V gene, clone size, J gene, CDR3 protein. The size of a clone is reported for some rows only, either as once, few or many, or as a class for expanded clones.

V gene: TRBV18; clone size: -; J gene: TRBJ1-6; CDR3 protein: CASSPGADGSPLHF
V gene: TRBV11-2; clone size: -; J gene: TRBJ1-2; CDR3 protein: CASRITGGAGYTF
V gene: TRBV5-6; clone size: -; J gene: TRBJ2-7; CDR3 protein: CASNWGGQSYEQYF
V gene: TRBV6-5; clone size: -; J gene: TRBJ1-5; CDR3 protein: CASSPQGGGRQPQHF
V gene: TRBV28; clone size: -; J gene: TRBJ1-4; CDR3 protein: CASSHRGRRTNEKLFF
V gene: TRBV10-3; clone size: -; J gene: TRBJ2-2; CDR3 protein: CAISESVVQGARTGELFF
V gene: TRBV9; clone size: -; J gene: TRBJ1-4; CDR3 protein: CASSSGQWEREKLFF
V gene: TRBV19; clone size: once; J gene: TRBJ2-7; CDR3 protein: CASTPSTGTRTYEQYF
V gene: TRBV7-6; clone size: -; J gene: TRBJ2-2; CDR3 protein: CASSHGTSGTGELFF
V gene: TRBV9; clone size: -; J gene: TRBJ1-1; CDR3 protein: CASSVVEDGGAFF
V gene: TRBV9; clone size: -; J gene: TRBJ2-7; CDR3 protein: CASSPSTQGYRAYEQYF
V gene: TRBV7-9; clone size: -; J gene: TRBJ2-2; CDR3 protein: CASSLARGDTGELFF
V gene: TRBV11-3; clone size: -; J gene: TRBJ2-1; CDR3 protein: CASSLDGAGSYNEQFF
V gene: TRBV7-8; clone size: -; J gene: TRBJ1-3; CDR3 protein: CASSAKGGALRGNTIYF
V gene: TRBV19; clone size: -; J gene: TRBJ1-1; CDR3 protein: CASSIRAVMNTEAFF
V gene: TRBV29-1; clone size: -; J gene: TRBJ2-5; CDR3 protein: CSGDQRPRGTQYF
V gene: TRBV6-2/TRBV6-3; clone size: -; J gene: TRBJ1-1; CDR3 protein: CASSFAGALNTEAFF
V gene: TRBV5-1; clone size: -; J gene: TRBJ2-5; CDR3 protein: CASSRGVAGVGETQYF
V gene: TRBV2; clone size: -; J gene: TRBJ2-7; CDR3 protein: CASNPGSYEQYF
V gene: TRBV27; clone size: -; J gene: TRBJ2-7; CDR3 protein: CASRSIQGTYEQYF
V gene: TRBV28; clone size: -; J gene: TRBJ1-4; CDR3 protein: CASSLGQATNEKLFF
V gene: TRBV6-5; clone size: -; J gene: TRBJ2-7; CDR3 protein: CASTEAYEQYF
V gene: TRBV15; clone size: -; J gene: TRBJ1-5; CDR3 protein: CATSQDSVPQHF
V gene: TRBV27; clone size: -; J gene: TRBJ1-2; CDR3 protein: CASSLRDNKYGYTF
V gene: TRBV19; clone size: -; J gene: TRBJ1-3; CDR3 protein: CASSILFGENTIYF
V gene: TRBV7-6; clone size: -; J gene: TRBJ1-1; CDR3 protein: CASSPGQGALNTEAFF
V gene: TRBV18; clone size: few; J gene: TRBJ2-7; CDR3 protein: CASSPPLAGAYEQYF
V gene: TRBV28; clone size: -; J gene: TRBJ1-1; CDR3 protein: CASSSPRDRVTEAFF
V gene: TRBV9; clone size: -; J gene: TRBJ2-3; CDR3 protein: CASSGGTSRYTDTQYF
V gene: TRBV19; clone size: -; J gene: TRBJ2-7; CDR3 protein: CASNIGTGYHEQYF
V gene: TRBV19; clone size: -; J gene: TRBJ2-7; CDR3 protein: CASSTWEGTYEQYF
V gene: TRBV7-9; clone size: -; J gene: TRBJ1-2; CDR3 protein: CASSLAAGELYGYTF
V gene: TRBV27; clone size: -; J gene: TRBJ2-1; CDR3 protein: CASSPGFGGRGYNEQFF
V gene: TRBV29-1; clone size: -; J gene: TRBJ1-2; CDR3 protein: CTFKLGGNGYTF
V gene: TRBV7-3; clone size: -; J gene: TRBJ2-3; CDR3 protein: CASSSKGGGSGTDTQYF
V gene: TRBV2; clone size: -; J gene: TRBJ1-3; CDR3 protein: CASCRSSGNTIYF
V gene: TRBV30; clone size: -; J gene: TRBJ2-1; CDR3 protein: CAWGAVYNEQFF
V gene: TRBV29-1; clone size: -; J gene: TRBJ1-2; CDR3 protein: CSVPTGALNYGYTF
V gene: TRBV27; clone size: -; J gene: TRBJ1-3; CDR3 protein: CASRSGFTPDSSGNTIYF
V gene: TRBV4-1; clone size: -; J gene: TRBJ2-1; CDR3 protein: CASGLGGMDNEQFF